Here is one T cell receptor (beta chain) with its context. V was clipped by 6 bases and J by 4 bases; unmatched bases: 7. Germline values: CDR1 SNHLY, CDR2 FYNNEI. This CDR3 has 14 amino acids. The data originate from a study of blood T cell repertoires in COVID-19. Study-wide background: Some COVID-19 samples were acute and others convalescent; all came from the United States, Italy and Spain. T cells, B-cell-depleted T cells, or PBMCs provided the cDNA or gDNA that served as material.

Original processing methods: The assay estimated nucleated cells by amplifying reference gene primers. Measured with immunoSEQ multiplex PCR; TCRdb has only the in-frame clones, and not every one. The V and J calls and clone size are taken from that table; D and trimming were inferred from the DNA. The table shows 150,000 or so clones, with approximately 92% occurring only once. The sample taken for sequencing was peripheral blood. The chain recombines TRBV2 with TRBJ1-1; 8 nucleotides agree with TRBD1. The TCR sequence derives from a woman in her forties or fifties with acute or convalescent COVID-19. CDR3 nucleotide sequence: TGTGCCAGCAGAGCTCAGGGGGCGAGCACTGAAGCTTTCTTT. Its translation: CASRAQGASTEAFF. The full variable domain, in which reference TRBV2 and TRBJ1-1 provide the parts outside the CDR3, is EPEVTQTPSHQVTQMGQEVILRCVPISNHLYFYWYRQILGQKVEFLVSFYNNEISEKSEIFDDQFSVERPDGSNFTLKIRSTKLEDSAMYFCASRAQGASTEAFFGQGTRLTVV.